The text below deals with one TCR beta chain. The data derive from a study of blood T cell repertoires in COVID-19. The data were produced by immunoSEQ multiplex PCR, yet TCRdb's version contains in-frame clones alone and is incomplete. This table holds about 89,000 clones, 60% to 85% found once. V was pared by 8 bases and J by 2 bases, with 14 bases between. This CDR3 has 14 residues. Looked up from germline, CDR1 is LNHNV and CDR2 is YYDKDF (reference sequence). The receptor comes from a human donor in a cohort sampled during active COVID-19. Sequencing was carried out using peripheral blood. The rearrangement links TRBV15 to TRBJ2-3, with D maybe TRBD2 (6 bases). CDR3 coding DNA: TGTGCCACCGCGGCCCGGCGGGACACAGATACGCAGTATTTT. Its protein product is CATAARRDTDTQYF.